These 20 T cell receptor beta chains share one sample of origin, sequenced in a study of T cell responses to AZD1222 COVID-19 vaccine. The table came from immunoSEQ multiplex PCR; TCRdb's copy has only in-frame clones and leaves some out. The sample holds 130,000 to 150,000 clones, 85% to 95% seen once. Sequencing used peripheral blood, obtained on day 0 of AZD1222 vaccination. The source of these receptors is an adult in good health.

The genes are TRBV9 and TRBJ2-3; TRBD2 agrees at 9 bases. The CDR3 runs 16 residues. Germline-derived CDR1 and CDR2 are SGDLS and YYNGEE. V dropped 0 bases and J dropped 2; count of bases not matched to a gene: 4. The chain's CDR3 is CASSVGQREVTDTQYF. The CDR3 region has the DNA TGTGCCAGCAGCGTAGGTCAGCGGGAGGTCACAGATACGCAGTATTTT.

The chain employs TRBV6-1 and TRBJ2-7; either TRBD1 or TRBD2 may supply D (5 bases each). V lost 2 bases, J lost 3 bases, and 14 bases lay in between. The germline CDR1 and CDR2 sequences are MNHNS and SASEGT. The CDR3 runs to 15 residues. The DNA for the CDR3 is TGTGCCAGCAGTGAATGGGCGGGCACAGGCTACGAGCAGTACTTC. It specifies CASSEWAGTGYEQYF.

The V and J genes are TRBV9 and TRBJ1-2; D ambiguous. Germline V lookup: CDR1 SGDLS, CDR2 YYNGEE. The CDR3 consists of 14 residues. V dropped 0 bases and J dropped 4 bases, with 10 bases sitting between them. The CDR3 region is CASSVGETSYGYTF. As DNA, the CDR3 is TGTGCCAGCAGCGTAGGTGAGACTTCCTATGGCTACACCTTC.

This rearrangement joins TRBV6-5 to TRBJ1-6; tentatively, D is TRBD1 (6 bases). The CDR3 runs to 15 residues. Germline loops: CDR1 MNHEY, CDR2 SVGAGI. V lost 2 bases and J 8 bases, leaving 13 bases between the germline ends. CDR3 in amino acids: CASSYRQGRDSPLHF. CDR3 DNA sequence: TGTGCCAGCAGTTACAGGCAGGGGAGGGATTCACCCCTCCACTTT.

The chain employs TRBV3-1 (or the pseudogene TRBV3-2) and TRBJ2-5, with D perhaps assigned TRBD1 or TRBD2 (6 bases each). With 6 bases removed from V and 5 bases from J, the gap between germline ends came to 16 bases. The CDR3 extends over 14 amino acids. The germline gives CDR1 LGHDT, CDR2 YNNKEL (reference sequence). CDR3 DNA: TGTGCCAGCAGAATGTCGGGGGCTAAGGAGACCCAGTACTTC. Protein: CASRMSGAKETQYF.

This rearrangement joins TRBV7-2 to TRBJ2-3; no firm D call. The CDR3 contains 14 residues. Germline CDR1 is SGHTA and CDR2 is FQGNSA. V gave up 4 bases and J gave up 6 bases, with 14 bases separating them. In DNA form, the CDR3 reads TGTGCCAGCAGCTCGGACCCCTCTGGGGATACGCAGTATTTT. Its translation is CASSSDPSGDTQYF.

The chain uses TRBV6-2 or TRBV6-3 and TRBJ1-6; no reliable D call. Trimming left V 6 bases short and J 7 bases short, with 7 bases between. This CDR3 spans 12 amino acids. Germline-derived CDR1 and CDR2 are MNHEY and SVGEGT. The CDR3 DNA reads TGTGCCAGCAGCTCGGGAAATTCACCCCTCCACTTT. This gives the protein CASSSGNSPLHF.

The chain recombines TRBV28 with TRBJ1-5; TRBD1 matches at 8 bases. The germline gives CDR1 MDHEN, CDR2 SYDVKM. The length of the CDR3 is 13 residues. The J segment lost 7 bases and the V segment lost 11 bases, leaving 10 bases of the junction unmatched. The CDR3 sequence is CAVRQGNEQPQHF. The DNA for the CDR3 is TGTGCCGTTAGACAGGGGAATGAACAGCCCCAGCATTTT.

This clone is a singleton in its sample. The genes are TRBV25-1 and TRBJ1-6; TRBD1 matches at 11 bases. Germline lookup yields CDR1 MGHDK and CDR2 SYGVNS. J lost 10 bases, V lost 4 bases, and 3 bases had no gene match. The CDR3 extends over 14 amino acids. CDR3: CASSGTGGESPLHF. In DNA, the CDR3 is TGTGCCAGCAGTGGGACAGGGGGCGAGTCACCCCTCCACTTT.

The J gene is TRBJ1-4, the V gene TRBV6-6, with D possibly being TRBD1 (6 bases). The germline CDR1 and CDR2 sequences are MNHNY and SVGAGI (reference sequence). V was clipped by 5 bases and J by 0 bases, with 25 bases between them. This CDR3 comprises 20 residues. The DNA of the CDR3 is TGTGCCAGCAGTCCTTGGGGCCCGAGGGGGTATACAGCAACTAATGAAAAACTGTTTTTT. As protein: CASSPWGPRGYTATNEKLFF.

To note about this clone: Within the sample, other DNA sequences also encode this same CDR3. This chain links TRBV18 with TRBJ1-3; maybe TRBD1 (5 bases). The ends were cut back, 2 bases at V and 0 bases at J, with 8 bases in the middle. Germline lookup yields CDR1 KGHSH and CDR2 LQKENI. The CDR3 has 15 residues. The DNA of the CDR3 is TGTGCCAGCTCACCAAGTGGGACCTCTGGAAACACCATATATTTT. It translates to CASSPSGTSGNTIYF.

The chain couples TRBV15 to TRBJ1-5; maybe TRBD1 (6 bases). V lost 3 bases and J lost 2, with 14 bases in between. The CDR3 extends over 16 amino acids. Germline values: CDR1 LNHNV, CDR2 YYDKDF (reference sequence). CDR3 nucleotide sequence: TGTGCCACCAGCAGCCGGGCAGGGGTTGGCAATCAGCCCCAGCATTTT. Its protein product is CATSSRAGVGNQPQHF.

There are a few counts of this clone. The V and J genes are TRBV9 and TRBJ1-3, with TRBD1 matching over 9 bases. V gave up 0 bases and J gave up 4 bases; unmatched junction bases: 5. The CDR3 has 16 amino acids. Germline V lookup: CDR1 SGDLS, CDR2 YYNGEE. The CDR3 is CASSVEGQGAGNTIYF. The CDR3 coding sequence is TGTGCCAGCAGCGTAGAGGGACAGGGAGCCGGAAACACCATATATTTT.

In this sample, this clone turned up a few times. The chain uses TRBV5-1 and TRBJ1-2; the D gene is possibly TRBD1 (5 bases). The V gene's germline CDR1 is SGHRS and CDR2 YFSETQ. The CDR3 is made up of 14 amino acids. Between the trimmed V and J ends, which lost 0 bases and 5 bases, there was a span of 11 bases. This CDR3 reads CASSLGVGEYGYTF. As DNA, the CDR3 is TGCGCCAGCAGCTTGGGAGTGGGGGAGTATGGCTACACCTTC.

This chain joins TRBV30 and TRBJ1-3, with unresolved D. The length of the CDR3 is 14 residues. V shed 2 bases and J shed 3 bases, with 11 bases lying between them. Germline CDR1 GTSNPN, CDR2 SVGIG (reference sequence). CDR3 bases: TGTGCCTGGAGTAAGGAGTTGAATGGAAACACCATATATTTT. It translates to CAWSKELNGNTIYF.

In its sample, this clone was seen once. V usage is TRBV28 and J usage is TRBJ2-1; TRBD2 matches at 10 bases. Germline V lookup: CDR1 MDHEN, CDR2 SYDVKM. The J segment lost 13 bases and the V segment lost 4 bases, leaving 22 bases of the junction unmatched. The CDR3 consists of 18 residues. The chain's CDR3 is CASSSTLGMSGRADTQFF. CDR3 sequence (DNA): TGTGCCAGCAGTTCAACCCTGGGGATGAGCGGGAGGGCCGATACTCAGTTCTTC.

The J gene is TRBJ2-1, the V gene TRBV3-1 (or the pseudogene TRBV3-2); 8 bases are a match to TRBD2. Germline V gene sequence: CDR1 LGHDT, CDR2 YNNKEL (reference sequence). The junction had 7 bases not matched to a gene; V was cut back by 3 bases and J by 6 bases. This CDR3 region has 15 residues. The CDR3 here is CASSHGTSGGNEQFF. CDR3 in DNA: TGTGCCAGCAGCCACGGTACTAGCGGCGGCAATGAGCAGTTCTTC.

This rearrangement joins TRBV11-3 to TRBJ2-2; D tentatively fits TRBD1 or TRBD2 (6 bases each). CDR3 size: 15 residues. V gave up 0 bases and J gave up 12 bases, with 17 bases separating them. CDR1 and CDR2 from the germline V gene are SGHNT and YENEEA. The CDR3 coding sequence is TGTGCCAGCAGCTTAGAACGCGGTGTCGGGGGCAAGCTGTTTTTT. Translation gives CASSLERGVGGKLFF.

The V call is TRBV7-2, the J call TRBJ1-2; no clear D gene. Trimming stripped 5 bases from V and 8 bases from J, with 15 bases between. There are 13 residues in the CDR3. Germline lookup yields CDR1 SGHTA and CDR2 FQGNSA. In nucleotides, the CDR3 is TGTGCCAGCAGCCCAATCGGGCCCGGAGGCTACACCTTC. This sequence encodes CASSPIGPGGYTF.

The rearrangement joins TRBV10-2 to TRBJ1-5; D remains ambiguous. V gave up 3 bases and J gave up 9 bases, with 6 bases separating them. This CDR3 comprises 11 residues. Per the germline V gene, CDR1 is WSHSY and CDR2 is SAAADI. CDR3 bases: TGCGCCAGCAGTGACGGGAGGCCCCAGCATTTT. As protein: CASSDGRPQHF.